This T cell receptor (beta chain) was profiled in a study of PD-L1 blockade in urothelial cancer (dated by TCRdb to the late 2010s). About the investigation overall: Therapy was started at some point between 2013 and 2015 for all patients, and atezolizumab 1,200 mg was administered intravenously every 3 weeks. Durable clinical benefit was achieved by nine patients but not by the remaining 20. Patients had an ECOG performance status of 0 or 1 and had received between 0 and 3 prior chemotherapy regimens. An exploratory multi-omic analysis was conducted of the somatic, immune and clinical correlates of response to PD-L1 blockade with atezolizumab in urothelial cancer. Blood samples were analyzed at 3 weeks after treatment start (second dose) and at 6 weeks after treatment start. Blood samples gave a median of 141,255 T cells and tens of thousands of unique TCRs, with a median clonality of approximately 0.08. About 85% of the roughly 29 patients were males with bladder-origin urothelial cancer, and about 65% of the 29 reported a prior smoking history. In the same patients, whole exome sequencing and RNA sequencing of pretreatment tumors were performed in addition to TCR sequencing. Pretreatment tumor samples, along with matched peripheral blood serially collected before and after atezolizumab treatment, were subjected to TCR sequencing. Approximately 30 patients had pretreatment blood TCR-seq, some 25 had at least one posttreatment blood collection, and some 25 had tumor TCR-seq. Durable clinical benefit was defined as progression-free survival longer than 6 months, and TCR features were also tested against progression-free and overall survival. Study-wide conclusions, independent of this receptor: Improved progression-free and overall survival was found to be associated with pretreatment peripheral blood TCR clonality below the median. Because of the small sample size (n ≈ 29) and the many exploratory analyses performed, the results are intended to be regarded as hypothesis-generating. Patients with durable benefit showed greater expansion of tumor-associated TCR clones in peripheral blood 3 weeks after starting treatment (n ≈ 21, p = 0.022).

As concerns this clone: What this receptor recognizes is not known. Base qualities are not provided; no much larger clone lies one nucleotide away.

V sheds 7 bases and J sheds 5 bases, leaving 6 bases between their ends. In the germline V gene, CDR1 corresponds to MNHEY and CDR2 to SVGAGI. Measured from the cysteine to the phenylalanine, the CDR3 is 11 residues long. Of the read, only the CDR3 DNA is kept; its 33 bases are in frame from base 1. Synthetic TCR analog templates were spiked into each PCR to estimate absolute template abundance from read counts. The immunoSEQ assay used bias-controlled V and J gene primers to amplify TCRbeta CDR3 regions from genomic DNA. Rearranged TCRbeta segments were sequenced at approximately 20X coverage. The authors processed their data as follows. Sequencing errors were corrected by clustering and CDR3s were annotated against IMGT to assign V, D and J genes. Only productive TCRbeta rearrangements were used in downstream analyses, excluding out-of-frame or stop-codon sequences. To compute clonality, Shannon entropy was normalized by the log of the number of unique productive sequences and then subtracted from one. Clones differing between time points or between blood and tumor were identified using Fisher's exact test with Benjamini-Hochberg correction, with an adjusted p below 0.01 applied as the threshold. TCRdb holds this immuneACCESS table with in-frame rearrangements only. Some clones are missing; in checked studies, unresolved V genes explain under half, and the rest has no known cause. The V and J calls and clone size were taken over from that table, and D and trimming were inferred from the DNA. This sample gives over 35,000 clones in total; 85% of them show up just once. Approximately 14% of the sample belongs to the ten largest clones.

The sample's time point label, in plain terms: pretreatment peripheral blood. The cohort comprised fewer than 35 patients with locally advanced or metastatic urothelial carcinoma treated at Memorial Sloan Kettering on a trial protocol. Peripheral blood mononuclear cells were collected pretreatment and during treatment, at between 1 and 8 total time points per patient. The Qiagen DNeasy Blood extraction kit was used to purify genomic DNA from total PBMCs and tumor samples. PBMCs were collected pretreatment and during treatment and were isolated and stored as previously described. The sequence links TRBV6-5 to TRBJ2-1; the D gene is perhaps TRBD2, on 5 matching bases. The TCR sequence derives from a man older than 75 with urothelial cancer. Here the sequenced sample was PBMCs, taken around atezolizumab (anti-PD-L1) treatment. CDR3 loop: CASTGNNEQFF. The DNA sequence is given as TGTGCCAGCACCGGGAACAATGAGCAGTTCTTC.